This T cell receptor beta chain was sequenced during a study of long-term antiretroviral therapy in people with HIV. General study findings and limits: The ART regimens used between the mid-2000s and the late 2010s may be less effective than current ones. Against controls, HIV repertoires showed narrower ranges of CDR3 length.

With survey level as its setting, the immunoSEQ assay was v3.0. What sequencing targeted per sample was roughly 40,000-55,000 T-cell genomes. The protocol was immunoSEQ multiplex PCR, while the TCRdb copy is restricted to in-frame clones and leaves out a portion. The sample holds roughly 24,000 clones, about 84% seen once. In the case of this clone: The target antigen is unknown.

This material consisted of unsorted PBMCs, taken about 5 years after starting antiretroviral therapy. The sequence was collected from a man in his forties with HIV.

CDR3 in amino acids: CASSTVMMQETQYF. For the CDR3, the DNA is TGTGCCAGTAGTACAGTTATGATGCAAGAGACCCAGTACTTC. The chain carries TRBV19 and TRBJ2-5, with unresolved D. The CDR3 is made up of 14 amino acids. Trimming left V 4 bases short and J 2 bases short, with 11 bases between. Germline CDR1 is LNHDA and CDR2 is SQIVND (reference sequence).